The next 8 T cell receptor beta chains were all read from a single sample in a study of T cell responses to AZD1222 COVID-19 vaccine. TCRdb's table, derived via immunoSEQ multiplex PCR, lists solely in-frame clones and lacks some. This table has 150,000 to 200,000 clones, about nine tenths appearing once. The starting material was peripheral blood, obtained 28 days after the second AZD1222 dose. These receptors were obtained from an adult who received the AZD1222 COVID-19 vaccine.

The J gene is TRBJ2-2, the V gene TRBV6-9, with D perhaps matching TRBD1 (6 bases). Germline lookup yields CDR1 MNHGY and CDR2 SVAAGI. The CDR3 contains 17 residues. The germline V and J ends were trimmed by 0 bases and 5 bases, with 16 bases remaining between them. The CDR3 loop reads CASSYSRVRGLTGELFF. The CDR3 DNA reads TGTGCCAGCAGTTATTCACGGGTCAGGGGTCTAACCGGGGAGCTGTTTTTT.

The rearrangement joins TRBV4-1 to TRBJ1-4, with a possible D match to TRBD1 (5 bases). V was trimmed by 0 bases and J by 4 bases, leaving 15 bases between them. Per germline, CDR1 MGHRA and CDR2 YSYEKL. CDR3 size: 17 residues. The CDR3 reads CASSQEGRAAFNEKLFF. The CDR3 region has the DNA TGCGCCAGCAGCCAAGAAGGCAGGGCAGCTTTTAATGAAAAACTGTTTTTT.

The chain employs TRBV29-1 and TRBJ1-2; no clear D gene. Germline values: CDR1 SQVTM, CDR2 ANQGSEA. This CDR3 region has 12 residues. V dropped 1 base and J dropped 8 bases, with 11 bases sitting between them. CDR3 protein: CSVEGEAWGYTF. CDR3 in DNA: TGCAGCGTTGAAGGGGAGGCCTGGGGCTACACCTTC.

V usage is TRBV29-1 and J usage is TRBJ1-1; D might be TRBD1 (5 bases). Trimming took off 6 bases at V and 8 bases at J, with 16 bases between the two ends. CDR3 length: 12 residues. Looked up from germline, CDR1 is SQVTM and CDR2 is ANQGSEA. For the CDR3, the DNA is TGCAGCGTGGGACGGTCAGGGTCAGAAGCTTTCTTT. Encoded protein: CSVGRSGSEAFF.

The V gene is TRBV30, the J gene TRBJ2-7; D is uncertain. The V and J ends lost 1 base and 6 bases respectively, with 7 bases between them. This CDR3 contains 11 residues. CDR1 and CDR2 from the germline V gene are GTSNPN and SVGIG (reference sequence). The CDR3: CAWSDVVEQYF. Written as DNA, the CDR3 is TGTGCCTGGAGTGACGTAGTCGAGCAGTACTTC.

V is TRBV5-1 and J is TRBJ1-4; possibly TRBD1 for D (5 bases). This CDR3 spans 14 amino acids. CDR1 SGHRS and CDR2 YFSETQ come from the germline V gene. V lost 1 base and J 10 bases, leaving 14 bases between the germline ends. The CDR3 bases are TGCGCCAGCAGCTTGCTTAGGGGAGAGGGAAAACTGTTTTTT. Amino acids: CASSLLRGEGKLFF.

The rearrangement uses TRBV6-5 and TRBJ1-3; the D is unclear. The CDR3 runs to 14 residues. CDR1 MNHEY and CDR2 SVGAGI come from the germline V gene. V was clipped by 6 bases and J by 0 bases, with 9 bases between them. CDR3 region: CASRSGISGNTIYF. In DNA, the CDR3 is TGTGCCAGCAGGTCTGGGATCTCTGGAAACACCATATATTTT.

The chain joins TRBV7-3 to TRBJ1-2; 9 bases match TRBD1. The CDR3 extends over 15 amino acids. V shed 5 bases, J shed 0 bases, and the junction held 4 bases outside the gene matches. Germline V gene lookup returns CDR1 SGHTA and CDR2 FQGTGA. The CDR3: CASSRGQGSNYGYTF. CDR3 bases: TGTGCCAGCAGCAGGGGACAGGGATCTAACTATGGCTACACCTTC.